The 16 T cell receptor beta chains reported below all come from one sample, sequenced in a study of blood T cell repertoires in COVID-19. Here immunoSEQ multiplex PCR was the method, and the copy in TCRdb shows in-frame clones only, minus some. Of about 270,000 clones in the sample, under 90% were seen once. Sequencing used peripheral blood. The receptor source for this set is a human donor in a cohort sampled during active COVID-19.

V usage is TRBV24-1 and J usage is TRBJ1-2, with TRBD1 identical over 10 bases. The CDR3 covers 13 residues. The junction had 5 bases not matched to a gene; V was cut back by 9 bases and J by 5 bases. Germline CDR1 is KGHDR and CDR2 is SFDVKD. CDR3 amino acids: CATETGGEYGYTF. In nucleotides, the CDR3 is TGTGCCACCGAGACAGGGGGCGAATATGGCTACACCTTC.

The chain is built from TRBV3-1 (or the pseudogene TRBV3-2) and TRBJ2-2; D uncertain. The CDR3 consists of 14 residues. The germline V gene encodes CDR1 LGHDT and CDR2 YNNKEL (reference sequence). Between the trimmed V and J ends, which lost 4 bases and 1 base, there was a span of 7 bases. The CDR3 nucleotides read TGTGCCAGCAGCCGCAGAGGGAACACCGGGGAGCTGTTTTTT. It specifies CASSRRGNTGELFF.

The CDR3 bases are TGTGCCAGCAAGCGGCACGGTTCCTACGAGCAGTACTTC. This gives the protein CASKRHGSYEQYF. The gene calls are TRBV2 and TRBJ2-7, with a tentative D call TRBD2 (5 bases). Germline CDR1 and CDR2: SNHLY and FYNNEI. This CDR3 region has 13 residues. The V end lost 7 bases, the J end lost 1 base, and 11 bases lay between the germline ends.

The chain employs TRBV9 and TRBJ1-4; TRBD1 matches 7 bases. Germline V gene lookup returns CDR1 SGDLS and CDR2 YYNGEE. The CDR3 has 14 amino acids. The ends lost 3 bases at V and 1 base at J; junction bases unmatched: 0. The CDR3 DNA sequence: TGTGCCAGCAGCGGACAGGGAACTAATGAAAAACTGTTTTTT. Its translation: CASSGQGTNEKLFF.

The chain couples TRBV10-3 to TRBJ2-7, with a tentative D call TRBD2 (6 bases). Germline lookup yields CDR1 ENHRY and CDR2 SYGVKD. With 4 bases removed from V and 3 bases from J, the gap between germline ends came to 10 bases. CDR3 size: 13 residues. The CDR3 loop reads CAISGGTNYEQYF. Written as DNA, the CDR3 is TGTGCCATCAGTGGCGGGACGAACTACGAGCAGTACTTC.

V is TRBV5-1 and J is TRBJ2-5; TRBD1 agrees at 10 bases. CDR3 length: 14 residues. Germline values: CDR1 SGHRS, CDR2 YFSETQ. J was trimmed by 4 bases and V by 4 bases; bases with no gene match: 4. CDR3: CASSPGTGAETQYF. CDR3 nucleotide sequence: TGCGCCAGCAGCCCCGGGACAGGGGCAGAGACCCAGTACTTC.

The V gene is TRBV29-1, the J gene TRBJ2-7, with D unresolved. V lost 1 base to trimming and J lost 3 bases, with 7 bases between them. This CDR3 spans 12 amino acids. Per the germline V gene, CDR1 is SQVTM and CDR2 is ANQGSEA. The chain's CDR3 is CSVEVPGYEQYF. In DNA, the CDR3 is TGCAGCGTTGAAGTGCCGGGCTACGAGCAGTACTTC.

This clone was counted between two and nine times. This rearrangement joins TRBV25-1 to TRBJ2-7, with D perhaps TRBD1 (5 bases). Per germline, CDR1 MGHDK and CDR2 SYGVNS. The CDR3 loop spans 14 amino acids. V was shortened by 5 bases and J by 6 bases, with 17 bases between the two germline ends. In DNA, the CDR3 is TGTGCCAGCAGTCCTACTTATAGGGGCGGCGAGCAGTACTTC. It translates to CASSPTYRGGEQYF.

The CDR3 reads CATSRDWDTGFETQYF. Written as DNA, the CDR3 is TGTGCCACCAGCAGGGACTGGGACACCGGTTTTGAGACCCAGTACTTC. The chain combines TRBV15 with TRBJ2-5; weak D call: TRBD1 (6 bases). V was trimmed by 3 bases and J by 5 bases, leaving 19 bases between them. The germline gives CDR1 LNHNV, CDR2 YYDKDF (reference sequence). The CDR3 runs 16 residues.

The chain is built from TRBV20-1 and TRBJ1-3; TRBD1 is a possible D gene (6 bases). This CDR3 is built from 13 residues. Looked up from germline, CDR1 is DFQATT and CDR2 is SNEGSKA (reference sequence). V lost 3 bases and J lost 3, with 9 bases in between. CDR3 sequence: CSASGGGGNTIYF. The CDR3 DNA sequence: TGCAGTGCTAGTGGAGGGGGTGGAAACACCATATATTTT.

The genes are TRBV19 and TRBJ1-5, with TRBD1 matching over 9 bases. Germline CDR1 LNHDA, CDR2 SQIVND (reference sequence). J gave up 5 bases and V 5 bases, and 4 bases lay outside the gene matches. The CDR3 covers 14 residues. Here the CDR3 DNA reads TGTGCCAGTAGTGGGGGACAGGGCTATCAGCCCCAGCATTTT. It specifies CASSGGQGYQPQHF.

Regarding this clone: The sample holds other DNA sequences that translate to the same CDR3. CDR3 coding DNA: TGCGCCAGCAGCCTTCGGGGGGTCAGCACAGATACGCAGTATTTT. Translated, it gives CASSLRGVSTDTQYF. The chain links TRBV5-1 to TRBJ2-3; 7 bases align to TRBD2. The trim removed 4 bases at V and 0 bases at J, leaving 5 bases unmatched. Per the germline V gene, CDR1 is SGHRS and CDR2 is YFSETQ. The CDR3 has 15 residues.

This rearrangement joins TRBV7-9 to TRBJ1-2; possible D gene TRBD1, 5 bases. CDR1 SEHNR and CDR2 FQNEAQ come from the germline V gene (reference sequence). This CDR3 comprises 15 residues. V was trimmed by 5 bases and J by 5 bases, leaving 18 bases between them. The CDR3 is CASSPSGRGSYGYTF. The CDR3, as DNA: TGTGCCAGCAGCCCCTCTGGGAGGGGTAGTTATGGCTACACCTTC.

This clone was found a few times. This sequence joins TRBV19 and TRBJ2-1; the D gene is possibly TRBD2 (6 bases). The length of the CDR3 is 14 residues. CDR1 and CDR2 from the germline V gene are LNHDA and SQIVND (reference sequence). V lost 5 bases and J lost 8, with 16 bases in between. The CDR3 DNA reads TGTGCCAGTAGTCTTACACTAGCCGGTCATGAGCAGTTCTTC. Protein: CASSLTLAGHEQFF.

The gene calls are TRBV7-9 and TRBJ2-5; 8 nucleotides match TRBD2. Germline V lookup: CDR1 SEHNR, CDR2 FQNEAQ (reference sequence). The CDR3 loop spans 15 amino acids. Germline trimming cut 3 bases from V and 7 bases from J; bases unmatched to any gene: 10. DNA of the CDR3: TGTGCCAGCAGCTTCGCCTCTACTAGCGGAGGGACCCAGTACTTC. Its translation: CASSFASTSGGTQYF.

This clone is a singleton in its sample. CDR3 protein: CASSPRRGQHYNEQFF. The CDR3 DNA reads as TGTGCCAGCTCACCCAGGAGGGGCCAACACTACAATGAGCAGTTCTTC. The chain joins TRBV18 to TRBJ2-1, with a weak D call TRBD2 (6 bases). CDR1 is KGHSH, CDR2 LQKENI, per germline. V lost 3 bases to trimming and J lost 3 bases, with 15 bases between them. CDR3 length equals 16 residues.